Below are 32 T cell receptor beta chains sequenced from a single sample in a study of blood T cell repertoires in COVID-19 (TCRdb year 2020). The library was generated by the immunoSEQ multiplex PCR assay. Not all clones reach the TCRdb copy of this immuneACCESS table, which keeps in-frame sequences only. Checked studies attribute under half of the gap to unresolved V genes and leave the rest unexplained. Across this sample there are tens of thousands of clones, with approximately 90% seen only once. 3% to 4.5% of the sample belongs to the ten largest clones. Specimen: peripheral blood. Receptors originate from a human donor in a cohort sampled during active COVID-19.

The CDR3 here is CSVEGYAGGTDTQYF. CDR3 DNA sequence: TGCAGCGTTGAAGGTTATGCAGGGGGGACAGATACGCAGTATTTT. The gene calls are TRBV29-1 and TRBJ2-3; weak D call: TRBD1 (7 bases). Trimming cost V 1 base and J 3 bases, with 14 bases left between them. The CDR3 runs 15 residues. The germline V gene has CDR1 SQVTM and CDR2 ANQGSEA.

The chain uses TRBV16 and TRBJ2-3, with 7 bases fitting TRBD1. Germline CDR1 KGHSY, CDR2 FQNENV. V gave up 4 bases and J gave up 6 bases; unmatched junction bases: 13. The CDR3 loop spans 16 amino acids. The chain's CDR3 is CASSLDRVAAGDTQYF. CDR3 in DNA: TGTGCCAGCAGCCTCGACAGGGTTGCTGCAGGGGATACGCAGTATTTT.

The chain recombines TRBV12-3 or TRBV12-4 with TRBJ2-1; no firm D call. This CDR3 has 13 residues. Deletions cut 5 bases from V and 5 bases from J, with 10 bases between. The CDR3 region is CASSVDIHNEQFF. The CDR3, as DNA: TGTGCCAGCAGTGTCGACATCCACAATGAGCAGTTCTTC.

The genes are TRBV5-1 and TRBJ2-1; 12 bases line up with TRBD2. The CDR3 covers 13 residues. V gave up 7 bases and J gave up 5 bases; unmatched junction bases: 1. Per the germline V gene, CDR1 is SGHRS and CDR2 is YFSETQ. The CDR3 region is CASGLAGNNEQFF. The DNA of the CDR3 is TGCGCCAGCGGACTAGCGGGGAACAATGAGCAGTTCTTC.

The CDR3 region is CASSLEVEARRGYTF. Written as DNA, the CDR3 is TGTGCCAGCAGCCTGGAAGTGGAGGCCCGCCGTGGCTACACCTTC. This chain joins TRBV5-5 and TRBJ1-2; D gene ambiguous. V dropped 4 bases and J dropped 7 bases, with 20 bases sitting between them. The germline V gene has CDR1 SGHKS and CDR2 YYEKEE (reference sequence). This CDR3 region has 15 residues. Full variable domain (missing parts from reference TRBV5-5 and TRBJ1-2): DAGVTQSPTHLIKTRGQQVTLRCSPISGHKSVSWYQQVLGQGPQFIFQYYEKEERGRGNFPDRFSARQFPNYSSELNVNALLLGDSALYLCASSLEVEARRGYTFGSGTRLTVV.

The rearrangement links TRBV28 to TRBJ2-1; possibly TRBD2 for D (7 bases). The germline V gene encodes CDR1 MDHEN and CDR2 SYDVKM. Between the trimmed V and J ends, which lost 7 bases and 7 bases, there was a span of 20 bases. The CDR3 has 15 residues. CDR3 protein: CASIPGEGMRNEQFF. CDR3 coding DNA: TGTGCCAGCATACCAGGGGAGGGGATGAGGAATGAGCAGTTCTTC.

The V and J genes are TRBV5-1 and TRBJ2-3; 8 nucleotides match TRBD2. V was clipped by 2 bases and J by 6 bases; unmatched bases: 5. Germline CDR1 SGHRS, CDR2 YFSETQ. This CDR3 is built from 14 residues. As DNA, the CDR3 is TGCGCCAGCAGCTTTGACGGGAGGGCGGATACGCAGTATTTT. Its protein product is CASSFDGRADTQYF.

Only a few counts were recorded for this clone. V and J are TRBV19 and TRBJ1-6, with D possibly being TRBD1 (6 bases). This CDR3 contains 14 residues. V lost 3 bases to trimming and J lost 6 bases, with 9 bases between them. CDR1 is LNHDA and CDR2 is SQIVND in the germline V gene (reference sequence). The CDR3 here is CASSMGRGNSPLHF. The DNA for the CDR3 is TGTGCCAGTAGTATGGGCAGGGGTAATTCACCCCTCCACTTT.

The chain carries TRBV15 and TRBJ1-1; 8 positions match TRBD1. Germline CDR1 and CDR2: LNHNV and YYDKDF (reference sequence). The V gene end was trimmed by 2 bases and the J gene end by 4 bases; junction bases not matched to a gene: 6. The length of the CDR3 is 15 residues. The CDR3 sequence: CATSRYDRGGTEAFF. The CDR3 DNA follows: TGTGCCACCAGCAGATACGACAGGGGCGGCACTGAAGCTTTCTTT.

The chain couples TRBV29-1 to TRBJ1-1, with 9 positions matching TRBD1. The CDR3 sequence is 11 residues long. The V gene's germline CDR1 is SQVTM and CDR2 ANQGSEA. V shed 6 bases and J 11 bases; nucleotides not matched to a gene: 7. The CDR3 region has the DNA TGCAGCGTAGAATACAGGGGGCGGGCTTTCTTT. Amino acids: CSVEYRGRAFF.

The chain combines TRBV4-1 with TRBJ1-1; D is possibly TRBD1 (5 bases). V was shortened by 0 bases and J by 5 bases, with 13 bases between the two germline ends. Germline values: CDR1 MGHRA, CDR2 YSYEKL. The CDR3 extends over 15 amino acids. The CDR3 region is CASSQEGGGRTEAFF. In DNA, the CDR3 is TGCGCCAGCAGCCAAGAGGGGGGAGGGAGGACTGAAGCTTTCTTT.

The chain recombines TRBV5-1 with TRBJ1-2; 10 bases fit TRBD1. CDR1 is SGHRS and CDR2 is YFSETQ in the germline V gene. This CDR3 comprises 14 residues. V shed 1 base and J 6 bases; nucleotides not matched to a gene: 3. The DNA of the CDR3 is TGCGCCAGCAGCTTGTGGGACAGGGGCGATGGCTACACCTTC. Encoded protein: CASSLWDRGDGYTF. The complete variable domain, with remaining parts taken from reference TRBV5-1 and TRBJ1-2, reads KAGVTQTPRYLIKTRGQQVTLSCSPISGHRSVSWYQQTPGQGLQFLFEYFSETQRNKGNFPGRFSGRQFSNSRSEMNVSTLELGDSALYLCASSLWDRGDGYTFGSGTRLTVV.

The CDR3 loop reads CASSLGGRGAGGFRGKQFF. The CDR3, as DNA: TGTGCCAGCAGCTTAGGGGGGCGGGGCGCGGGAGGGTTTAGGGGAAAGCAGTTCTTC. This chain joins TRBV7-9 and TRBJ2-1; 9 positions agree with TRBD2. The CDR3 contains 19 residues. Germline values: CDR1 SEHNR, CDR2 FQNEAQ (reference sequence). V was pared by 1 base and J by 11 bases, with 21 bases of the junction left unmatched.

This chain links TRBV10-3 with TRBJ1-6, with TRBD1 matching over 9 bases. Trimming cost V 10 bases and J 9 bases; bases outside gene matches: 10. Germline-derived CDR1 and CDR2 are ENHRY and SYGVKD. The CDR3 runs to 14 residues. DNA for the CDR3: TGTGCCACGGGGTGGGACAGGGAGGCTTCACCCCTCCACTTT. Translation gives CATGWDREASPLHF.

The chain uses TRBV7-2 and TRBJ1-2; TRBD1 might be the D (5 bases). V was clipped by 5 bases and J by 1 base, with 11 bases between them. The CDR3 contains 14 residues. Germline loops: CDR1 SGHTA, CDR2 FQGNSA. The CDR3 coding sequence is TGTGCCAGCAGCATGAACAGGAATAACTATGGCTACACCTTC. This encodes CASSMNRNNYGYTF.

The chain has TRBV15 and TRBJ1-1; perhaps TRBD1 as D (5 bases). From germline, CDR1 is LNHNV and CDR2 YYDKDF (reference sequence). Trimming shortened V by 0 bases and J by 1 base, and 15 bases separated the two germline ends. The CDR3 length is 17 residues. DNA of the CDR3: TGTGCCACCAGCAGAGATAAGGGACTCATGACGAACACTGAAGCTTTCTTT. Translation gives CATSRDKGLMTNTEAFF.

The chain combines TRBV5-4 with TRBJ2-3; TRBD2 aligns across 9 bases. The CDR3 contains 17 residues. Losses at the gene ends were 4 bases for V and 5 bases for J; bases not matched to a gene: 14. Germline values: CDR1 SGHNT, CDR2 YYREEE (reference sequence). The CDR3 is CASSEDPRGGLGDTQYF. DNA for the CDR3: TGTGCCAGCAGCGAGGACCCGCGGGGGGGCCTCGGAGATACGCAGTATTTT.

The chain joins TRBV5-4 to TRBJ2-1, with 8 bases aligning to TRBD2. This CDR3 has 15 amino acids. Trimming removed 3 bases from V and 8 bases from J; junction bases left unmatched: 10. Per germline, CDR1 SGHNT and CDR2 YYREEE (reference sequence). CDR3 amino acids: CASSSPGLAMDEQFF. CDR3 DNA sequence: TGTGCCAGCAGCTCTCCCGGACTAGCAATGGATGAGCAGTTCTTC.

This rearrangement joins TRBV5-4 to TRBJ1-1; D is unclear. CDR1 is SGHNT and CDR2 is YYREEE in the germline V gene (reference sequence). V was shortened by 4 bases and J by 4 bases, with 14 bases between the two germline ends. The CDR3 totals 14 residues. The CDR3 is CASSLRETTTEAFF. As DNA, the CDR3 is TGTGCCAGCAGCCTCCGGGAAACAACCACTGAAGCTTTCTTT.

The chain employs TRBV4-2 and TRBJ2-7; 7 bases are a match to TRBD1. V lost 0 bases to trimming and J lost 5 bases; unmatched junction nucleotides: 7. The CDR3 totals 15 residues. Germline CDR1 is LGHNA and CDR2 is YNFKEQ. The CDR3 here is CASSQDGSGGDEQYF. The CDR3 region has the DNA TGTGCCAGCAGCCAAGATGGGTCAGGGGGTGACGAGCAGTACTTC.

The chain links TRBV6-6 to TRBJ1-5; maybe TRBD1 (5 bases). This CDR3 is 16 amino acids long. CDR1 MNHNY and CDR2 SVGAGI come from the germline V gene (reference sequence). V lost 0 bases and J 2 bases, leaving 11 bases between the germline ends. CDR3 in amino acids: CASSYSGGGGNQPQHF. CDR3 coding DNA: TGTGCCAGCAGTTACTCGGGGGGTGGGGGCAATCAGCCCCAGCATTTT.

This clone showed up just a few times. CDR3 in DNA: TGTGCCATCAGTGAAGCAGGGGTGAACACTGAAGCTTTCTTT. Its translation: CAISEAGVNTEAFF. The chain uses TRBV10-3 and TRBJ1-1, with D possibly matching TRBD1 (6 bases). Germline values: CDR1 ENHRY, CDR2 SYGVKD. This CDR3 is 14 amino acids long. Deletions cut 3 bases from V and 0 bases from J, with 8 bases between.

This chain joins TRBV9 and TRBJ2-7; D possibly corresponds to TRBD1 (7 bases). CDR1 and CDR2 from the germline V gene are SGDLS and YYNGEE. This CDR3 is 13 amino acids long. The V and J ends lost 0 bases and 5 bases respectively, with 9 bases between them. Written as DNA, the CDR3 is TGTGCCAGCAGCGTAGCAGGGGGGCACGAGCAGTACTTC. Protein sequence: CASSVAGGHEQYF.

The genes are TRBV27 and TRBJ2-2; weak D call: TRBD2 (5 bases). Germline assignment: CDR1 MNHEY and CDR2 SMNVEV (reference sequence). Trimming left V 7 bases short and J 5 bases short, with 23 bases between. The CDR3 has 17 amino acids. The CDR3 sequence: CASTSSGSLRRTGELFF. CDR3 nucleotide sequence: TGTGCCAGCACTTCGAGCGGCAGCCTTCGGAGAACCGGGGAGCTGTTTTTT.

The CDR3 DNA sequence: TGTGCCAGCAGTGAGGGTAAACCTCTTTACCAGGGTGGCTACACCTTC. Translating gives CASSEGKPLYQGGYTF. The V gene is TRBV6-1, the J gene TRBJ1-2, with D possibly matching TRBD1 (5 bases). The germline gives CDR1 MNHNS, CDR2 SASEGT. V was cut by 3 bases and J by 7 bases, with 21 bases left in between. The CDR3 sequence is 16 residues long.

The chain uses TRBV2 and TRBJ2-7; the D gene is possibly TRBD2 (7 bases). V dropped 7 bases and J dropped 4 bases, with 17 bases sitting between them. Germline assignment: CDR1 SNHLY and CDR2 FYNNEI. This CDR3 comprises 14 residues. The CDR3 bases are TGTGCCAGCATCCTAGGGGGGGACCGATACGAGCAGTACTTC. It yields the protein CASILGGDRYEQYF.

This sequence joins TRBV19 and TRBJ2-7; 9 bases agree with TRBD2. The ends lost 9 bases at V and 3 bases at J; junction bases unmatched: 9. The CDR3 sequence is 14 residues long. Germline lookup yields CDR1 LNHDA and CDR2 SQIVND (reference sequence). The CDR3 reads CASSLAGVVYEQYF. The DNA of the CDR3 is TGTGCCAGCAGTTTAGCGGGAGTGGTCTACGAGCAGTACTTC.

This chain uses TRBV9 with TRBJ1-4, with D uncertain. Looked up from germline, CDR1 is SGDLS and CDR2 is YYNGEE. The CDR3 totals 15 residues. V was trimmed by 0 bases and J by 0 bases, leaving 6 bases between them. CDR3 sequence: CASSVGTATNEKLFF. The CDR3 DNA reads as TGTGCCAGCAGCGTAGGCACAGCAACTAATGAAAAACTGTTTTTT.

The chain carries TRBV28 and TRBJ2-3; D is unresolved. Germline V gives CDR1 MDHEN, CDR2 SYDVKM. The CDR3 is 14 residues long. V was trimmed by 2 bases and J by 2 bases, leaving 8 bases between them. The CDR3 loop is CASSLNLVTDTQYF. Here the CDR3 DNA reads TGTGCCAGCAGTTTAAATCTAGTCACAGATACGCAGTATTTT.

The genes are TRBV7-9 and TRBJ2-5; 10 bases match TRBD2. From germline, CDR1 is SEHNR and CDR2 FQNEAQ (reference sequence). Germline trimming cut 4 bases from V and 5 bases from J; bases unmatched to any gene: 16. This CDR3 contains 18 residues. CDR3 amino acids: CASSSSSGSGRALETQYF. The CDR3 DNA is TGTGCCAGCAGCTCATCAAGCGGGAGCGGGAGGGCCCTGGAGACCCAGTACTTC.

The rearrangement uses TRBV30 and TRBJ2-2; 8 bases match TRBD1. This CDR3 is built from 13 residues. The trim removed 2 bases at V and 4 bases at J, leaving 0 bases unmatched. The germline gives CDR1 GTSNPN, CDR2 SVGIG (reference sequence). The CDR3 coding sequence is TGTGCCTGGAGTACAGGGGGCACCGGGGAGCTGTTTTTT. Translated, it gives CAWSTGGTGELFF.

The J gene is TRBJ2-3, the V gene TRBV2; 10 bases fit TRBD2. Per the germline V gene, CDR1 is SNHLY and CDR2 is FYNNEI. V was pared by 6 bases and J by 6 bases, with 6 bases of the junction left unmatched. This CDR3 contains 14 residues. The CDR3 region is CASRILAGTDTQYF. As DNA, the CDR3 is TGTGCCAGCAGGATACTAGCGGGAACGGATACGCAGTATTTT.